The T cell receptor (beta chain) described here comes from a study of cytomegalovirus exposure and HLA in healthy donors. The wider study: The 95 to 150 validation repertoires used a platform that matched the one used for the approximately 700 first-cohort repertoires, as a later analysis reported. Study-level results: The study listed around 150 cytomegalovirus-associated TCR beta chains. Reportedly, cytomegalovirus status was diagnosed with high sensitivity and specificity. TCR clusters originating in the first cohort tended to co-occur in the 110 or so validation repertoires, according to a later analysis.

The CDR3 is 15 residues long. Looked up from germline, CDR1 is SGHDT and CDR2 is YYEEEE. The germline V and J ends were trimmed by 3 bases and 7 bases, with 14 bases remaining between them. For this clone: Its antigen is not identified.

Produced via immunoSEQ multiplex PCR; TCRdb's table is partial and in-frame only. The table lists 150,000 to 200,000 clones, roughly four fifths of them singletons, with 2.5% to 3% in the top ten. The sequencing sample was made of PBMCs. The V and J genes are TRBV5-6 and TRBJ1-6; D is unclear. The source of this sequence is a woman under 30 in good health and CMV-seropositive. The CDR3 loop is CASSWTPWRNSPLHF. Written as DNA, the CDR3 is TGTGCCAGCAGCTGGACCCCTTGGAGGAATTCACCCCTCCACTTT.